This TCR beta chain was sequenced for a study of blood T cell repertoires in COVID-19. Sequencing used immunoSEQ multiplex PCR; TCRdb keeps in-frame clones, though not all of them. The sample lists approximately 170,000 clones; approximately 93% were seen once. V lost 6 bases, J lost 0 bases, and 7 bases stayed unmatched. The length of the CDR3 is 15 residues. Looked up from germline, CDR1 is LGHNA and CDR2 is YSLEER. The J gene is TRBJ1-1, the V gene TRBV4-3, with 7 bases aligning to TRBD1. The sample taken for sequencing was peripheral blood. The clonotype originates from a woman aged 60-75 years with COVID-19, enrolled during active disease. In DNA, the CDR3 is TGCGCCAGCAGTCCGGGACAGCCTATGAACACTGAAGCTTTCTTT. Its protein is CASSPGQPMNTEAFF.